Below, 12 T cell receptor beta chains from the same sample are listed, as sequenced in a study of PD-L1 blockade in urothelial cancer (dated by TCRdb to about 2017). The library was made by the immunoSEQ multiplex PCR assay. What TCRdb holds here is the immuneACCESS table cut down to in-frame rearrangements. Part of the clones is not present; checked against another copy, under half of the missing clones reflect an unresolved V gene, and the others are unexplained. In all, the sample holds more than 35,000 clones, and around 80% of those were seen once. The biggest ten clones account for roughly 3.1% of the sample. The source material was PBMCs, sampled around atezolizumab (anti-PD-L1) treatment. Receptors were obtained from a man between 65 and 85 years old with urothelial cancer.

The count of this clone is one. The chain is built from TRBV7-9 and TRBJ2-3, with TRBD2 identical over 9 bases. J was trimmed by 3 bases and V by 4 bases; bases with no gene match: 5. The CDR3 has 15 residues. Germline-derived CDR1 and CDR2 are SEHNR and FQNEAQ (reference sequence). The CDR3 DNA reads TGTGCCAGCAGCTCCGTCACTAGCGGGACAGATACGCAGTATTTT. Encoded protein: CASSSVTSGTDTQYF.

The chain combines TRBV28 with TRBJ1-1, with unresolved D. The CDR3 is made up of 14 amino acids. V was cut by 2 bases and J by 11 bases, with 18 bases left in between. CDR1 is MDHEN, CDR2 SYDVKM, per germline. CDR3 sequence reads: CASSLEQPDGEAFF. The CDR3 DNA reads as TGTGCCAGCAGTTTAGAACAGCCCGACGGGGAGGCTTTCTTT.

V gene TRBV19 combines with J gene TRBJ2-1; possibly TRBD2 for D (6 bases). Looked up from germline, CDR1 is LNHDA and CDR2 is SQIVND (reference sequence). The ends were cut back, 5 bases at V and 9 bases at J, with 14 bases in the middle. This CDR3 is built from 13 residues. Here the CDR3 reads CASSPGVRGEQFF. The CDR3 bases are TGTGCCAGTAGTCCGGGAGTGCGTGGTGAGCAGTTCTTC.

This clone has more than one count but fewer than ten. V and J are TRBV28 and TRBJ1-2; no definite D call. The germline V and J ends were trimmed by 6 bases and 5 bases, with 13 bases remaining between them. The V gene's germline CDR1 is MDHEN and CDR2 SYDVKM. The CDR3 sequence is 13 residues long. This CDR3 reads CASSSEARYGYTF. The CDR3 DNA sequence: TGTGCCAGCAGCTCCGAAGCGAGATATGGCTACACCTTC.

The CDR3 sequence: CASSPSLDSPLHF. CDR3 DNA: TGTGCCAGCTCACCGTCCCTCGATTCACCCCTCCACTTT. This chain connects TRBV18 to TRBJ1-6; D not certain. The V gene lost 3 bases and the J gene lost 8 bases, with 8 bases spanning the gap. Germline lookup yields CDR1 KGHSH and CDR2 LQKENI. The CDR3 is made up of 13 amino acids.

The J gene is TRBJ2-1, the V gene TRBV7-3; 11 positions agree with TRBD2. From germline, CDR1 is SGHTA and CDR2 FQGTGA. V dropped 5 bases and J dropped 7; count of bases not matched to a gene: 4. The length of the CDR3 is 14 residues. DNA of the CDR3: TGTGCCAGCAGCACTAGCGGGGGAGGTAATGAGCAGTTCTTC. Amino acids: CASSTSGGGNEQFF. Full variable domain (remainder filled in from reference TRBV7-3 and TRBJ2-1): GAGVSQTPSNKVTEKGKYVELRCDPISGHTALYWYRQSLGQGPEFLIYFQGTGAADDSGLPNDRFFAVRPEGSVSTLKIQRTERGDSAVYLCASSTSGGGNEQFFGPGTRLTVL.

This clone was seen a single time. The rearrangement joins TRBV25-1 to TRBJ1-6, with 8 nucleotides matching TRBD1. J lost 9 bases, V lost 0 bases, and 4 bases had no gene match. The CDR3 has 15 residues. Germline lookup yields CDR1 MGHDK and CDR2 SYGVNS. As DNA, the CDR3 is TGTGCCAGCAGTGAATACAGGGGGCAGCGTTCACCCCTCCACTTT. This gives the protein CASSEYRGQRSPLHF.

This clone was observed a few times. CDR3 loop: CAWSVWQGENIQYF. The CDR3, as DNA: TGTGCCTGGAGTGTCTGGCAGGGGGAAAACATTCAGTACTTC. The chain recombines TRBV30 with TRBJ2-4, with TRBD1 matching 7 bases. CDR3 size: 14 residues. Per germline, CDR1 GTSNPN and CDR2 SVGIG (reference sequence). Trimming removed 0 bases from V and 5 bases from J; junction bases left unmatched: 4.

This clone is large within its sample. The J gene is TRBJ2-7, the V gene TRBV5-8; tentatively, D is TRBD2 (5 bases). Germline V gives CDR1 SGHTS, CDR2 YDEGEE. This CDR3 is 15 amino acids long. V was trimmed by 2 bases and J by 2 bases, leaving 14 bases between them. The DNA for the CDR3 is TGTGCCAGCAGCTTAGGTCTGGACGGGACCTACGAGCAGTACTTC. Protein sequence: CASSLGLDGTYEQYF.

This sequence joins TRBV9 and TRBJ1-1; D is uncertain. The V and J ends lost 1 base and 3 bases respectively, with 7 bases between them. The CDR3 is 13 residues long. The germline V gene has CDR1 SGDLS and CDR2 YYNGEE. The DNA for the CDR3 is TGTGCCAGCAGCGTACAGGCCTACACTGAAGCTTTCTTT. Translated, it gives CASSVQAYTEAFF.

V usage is TRBV7-2 and J usage is TRBJ1-6, with D perhaps matching TRBD1 (5 bases). Germline V gives CDR1 SGHTA, CDR2 FQGNSA. The CDR3 extends over 15 amino acids. V was shortened by 2 bases and J by 4 bases, with 9 bases between the two germline ends. The CDR3 sequence: CASSLSQGYNSPLHF. The CDR3 DNA reads as TGTGCCAGCAGCTTATCTCAGGGATATAATTCACCCCTCCACTTT.

The chain links TRBV12-5 to TRBJ1-1, with D uncertain. Germline V gene sequence: CDR1 LGHNT, CDR2 FRNRAP. The CDR3 contains 15 residues. Trimming left V 3 bases short and J 3 bases short, with 14 bases between. The CDR3 sequence: CASGFVFGSHTEAFF. The CDR3 DNA is TGTGCTAGTGGTTTTGTCTTCGGGTCCCACACTGAAGCTTTCTTT.